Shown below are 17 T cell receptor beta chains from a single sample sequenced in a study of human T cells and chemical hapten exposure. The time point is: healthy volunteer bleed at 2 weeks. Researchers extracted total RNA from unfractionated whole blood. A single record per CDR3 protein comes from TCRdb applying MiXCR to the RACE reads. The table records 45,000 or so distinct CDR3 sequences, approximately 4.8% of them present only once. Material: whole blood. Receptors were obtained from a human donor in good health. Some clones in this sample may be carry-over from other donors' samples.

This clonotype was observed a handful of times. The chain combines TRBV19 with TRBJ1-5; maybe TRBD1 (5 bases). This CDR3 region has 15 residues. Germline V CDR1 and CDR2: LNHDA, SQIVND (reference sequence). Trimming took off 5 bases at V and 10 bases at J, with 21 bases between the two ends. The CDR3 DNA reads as TGTGCCAGTAGTCCCGGGGGGGACCGACTCGGCCCCCAGCATTTT. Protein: CASSPGGDRLGPQHF.

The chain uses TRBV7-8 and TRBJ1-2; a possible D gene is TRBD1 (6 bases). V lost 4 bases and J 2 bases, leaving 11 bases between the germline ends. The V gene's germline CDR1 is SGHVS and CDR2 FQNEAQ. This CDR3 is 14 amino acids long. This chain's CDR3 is CASSSQGRNYGYTF. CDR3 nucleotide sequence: TGTGCCAGCAGCTCGCAGGGGCGCAACTATGGCTACACCTTC.

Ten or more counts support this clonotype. The CDR3 here is CASSLEGETQYF. The CDR3 DNA reads as TGCGCCAGCAGCCTTGAGGGAGAGACCCAGTACTTC. V is TRBV5-1 and J is TRBJ2-5; TRBD2 is a possible D gene (5 bases). This CDR3 spans 12 amino acids. V lost 4 bases and J 4 bases, leaving 8 bases between the germline ends. Germline loops: CDR1 SGHRS, CDR2 YFSETQ.

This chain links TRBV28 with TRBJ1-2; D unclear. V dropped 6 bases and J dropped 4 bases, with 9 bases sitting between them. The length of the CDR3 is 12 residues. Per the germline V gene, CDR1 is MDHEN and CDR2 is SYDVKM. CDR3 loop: CASRAVSYGYTF. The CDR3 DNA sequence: TGTGCCAGCAGGGCCGTATCCTATGGCTACACCTTC.

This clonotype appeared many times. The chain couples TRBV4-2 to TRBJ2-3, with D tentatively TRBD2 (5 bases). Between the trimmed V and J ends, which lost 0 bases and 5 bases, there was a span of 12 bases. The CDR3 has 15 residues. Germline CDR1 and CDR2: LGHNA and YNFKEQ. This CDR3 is CASSQDEGRKDTQYF. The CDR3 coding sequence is TGTGCCAGCAGCCAAGACGAGGGAAGAAAAGATACGCAGTATTTT.

The CDR3 DNA sequence: TGTGCCAGCAGCTCCCGGACAGGGGGCTACGAGCAGTACTTC. It translates to CASSSRTGGYEQYF. This chain connects TRBV13 to TRBJ2-7; 10 bases are a match to TRBD1. The CDR3 extends over 14 amino acids. The J segment lost 3 bases and the V segment lost 4 bases, leaving 3 bases of the junction unmatched. Germline assignment: CDR1 PRHDT and CDR2 FYEKMQ (reference sequence).

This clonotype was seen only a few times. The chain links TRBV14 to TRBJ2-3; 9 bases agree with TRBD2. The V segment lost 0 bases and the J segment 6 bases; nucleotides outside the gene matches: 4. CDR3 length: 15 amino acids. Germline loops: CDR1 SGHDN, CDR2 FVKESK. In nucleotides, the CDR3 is TGTGCCAGCAGCCAAGAGGCGGGAGGGCTTGATACGCAGTATTTT. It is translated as CASSQEAGGLDTQYF.

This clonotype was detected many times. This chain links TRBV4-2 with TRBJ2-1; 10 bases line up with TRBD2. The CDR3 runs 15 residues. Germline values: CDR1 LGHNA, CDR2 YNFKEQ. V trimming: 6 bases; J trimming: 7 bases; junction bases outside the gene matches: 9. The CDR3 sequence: CASSLPSGSGNEQFF. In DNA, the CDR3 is TGTGCCAGCAGTCTTCCTAGCGGGAGTGGTAATGAGCAGTTCTTC.

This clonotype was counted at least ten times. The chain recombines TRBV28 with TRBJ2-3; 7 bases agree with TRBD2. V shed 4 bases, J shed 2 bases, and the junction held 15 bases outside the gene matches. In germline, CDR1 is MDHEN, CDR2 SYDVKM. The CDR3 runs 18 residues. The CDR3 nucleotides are TGTGCCAGCAGTTCCCGGGACTACAGGCGTATTTACACAGATACGCAGTATTTT. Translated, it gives CASSSRDYRRIYTDTQYF.

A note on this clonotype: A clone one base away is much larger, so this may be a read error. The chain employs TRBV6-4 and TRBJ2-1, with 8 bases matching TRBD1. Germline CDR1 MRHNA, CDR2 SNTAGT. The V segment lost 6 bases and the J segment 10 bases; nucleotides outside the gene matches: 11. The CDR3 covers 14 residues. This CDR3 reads CASSRGQDLGEQFF. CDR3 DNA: TGTGCCAGCAGCCGGGGACAGGACTTGGGCGAGCAGTTCTTC.

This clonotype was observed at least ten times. The CDR3 DNA reads as TGCAGCGTTGGGGGACAGGGGATCACTGAAGCTTTCTTT. This translates into CSVGGQGITEAFF. The J gene is TRBJ1-1, the V gene TRBV29-1; 10 bases agree with TRBD1. Trimming at V came to 4 bases and at J to 4 bases, leaving 3 bases not matched to a gene. CDR3 length: 13 residues. CDR1 and CDR2 from the germline V gene are SQVTM and ANQGSEA.

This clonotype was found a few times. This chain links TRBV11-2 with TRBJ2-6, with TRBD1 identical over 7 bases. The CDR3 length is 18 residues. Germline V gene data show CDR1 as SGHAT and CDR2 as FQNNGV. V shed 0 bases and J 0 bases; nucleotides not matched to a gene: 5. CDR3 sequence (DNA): TGTGCCAGCAGCTTAGAGGGGACAGCCATCTCTGGGGCCAACGTCCTGACTTTC. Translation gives CASSLEGTAISGANVLTF.

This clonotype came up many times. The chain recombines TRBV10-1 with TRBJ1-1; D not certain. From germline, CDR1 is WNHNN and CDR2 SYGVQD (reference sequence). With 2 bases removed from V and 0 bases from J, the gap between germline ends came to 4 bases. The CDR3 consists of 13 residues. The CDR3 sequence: CASSETMNTEAFF. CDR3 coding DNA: TGCGCCAGCAGTGAGACCATGAACACTGAAGCTTTCTTT.

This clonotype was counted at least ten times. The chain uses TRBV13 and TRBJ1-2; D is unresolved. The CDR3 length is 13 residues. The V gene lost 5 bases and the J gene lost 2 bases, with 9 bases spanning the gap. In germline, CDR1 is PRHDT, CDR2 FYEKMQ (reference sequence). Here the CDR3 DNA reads TGTGCCAGCAGCCCGGGGTTCAACTATGGCTACACCTTC. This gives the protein CASSPGFNYGYTF.

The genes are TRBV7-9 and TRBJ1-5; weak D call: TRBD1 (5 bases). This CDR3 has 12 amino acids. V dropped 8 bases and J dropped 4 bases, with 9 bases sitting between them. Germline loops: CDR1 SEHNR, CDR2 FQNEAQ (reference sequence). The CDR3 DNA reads TGTGCCAGCCGGGACGGTAATCAGCCCCAGCATTTT. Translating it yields CASRDGNQPQHF.

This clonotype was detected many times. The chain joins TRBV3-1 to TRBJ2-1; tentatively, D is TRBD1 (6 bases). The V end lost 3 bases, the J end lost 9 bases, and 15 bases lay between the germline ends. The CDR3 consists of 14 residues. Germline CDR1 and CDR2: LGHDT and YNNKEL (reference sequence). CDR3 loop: CASSQTRDNIEQFF. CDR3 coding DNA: TGTGCCAGCAGCCAGACCCGGGACAACATTGAGCAGTTCTTC.

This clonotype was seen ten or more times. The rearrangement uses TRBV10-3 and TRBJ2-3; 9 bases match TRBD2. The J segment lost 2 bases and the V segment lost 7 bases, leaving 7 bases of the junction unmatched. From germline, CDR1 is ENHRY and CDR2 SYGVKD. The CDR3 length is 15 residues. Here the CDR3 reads CAIMRAGGLTDTQYF. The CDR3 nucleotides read TGTGCCATCATGAGAGCGGGAGGTCTCACAGATACGCAGTATTTT.